The present entry profiles one TCR beta chain with its context. Its cognate antigen has yet to be identified. The record originates from a study of cytomegalovirus exposure and HLA in healthy donors (dated by TCRdb to the late 2010s). For context, the study as a whole: An earlier analysis of roughly 610 of the donors reported approximately 300 Gb of sequence data and approximately 120 million unique TCR beta sequences obtained from about 200 million T cells. The genetic ancestry cluster associated with self-reported Caucasian donors included about 81% of the roughly 390 genotyped donors. Typing coverage varied by locus: roughly 629-640 donors for A, B, C, DRB1 and DQB1; under 550 for DQA1; about 600 for DPA1; roughly 450 for DPB1. Because of strong linkage in the cohort, a few DR-DQ haplotypes were treated as single units for association and clustering. Rather than drawing on any new phenotypic data, the later analysis identified candidate immune exposures from TCR beta sequences and the way those sequences occurred across donors. All discovery cohort repertoires had been generated using a single sequencing platform. Using immunosequencing, the study profiled T cell repertoires from some 670 subjects and related those repertoires to cytomegalovirus serostatus. In addition to the first cohort of around 670 subjects, a separate validation cohort of around 110 different subjects was used. Donor age, sex, ethnicity and CMV serostatus were compiled alongside the repertoire data. Across under 500 genotyped donors of the cohort, an average of about 240,000 unique TCR beta nucleotide sequences per donor were sequenced, and roughly 18% of those sequences were non-productive. The aim of the study was to test whether cataloging public T cell receptors could identify signatures of past pathogen exposure. An early release covering 550 to 650 HLA-typed donors comprised around 300 gigabases of sequencing data and around 80 million unique TCR sequences. An earlier analysis of around 580 of the donors used high-throughput TCR beta sequencing to judge whether each TCR beta V gene segment behaved as functional or pseudogenic. Genome-wide SNP genotypes for about 65% of the 666 donors were used in a later genetic analysis, which treated that subset as a discovery cohort. A later analysis re-examined previously published TCR beta repertoires from about 670 donors and added high-resolution HLA genotyping to investigate patterns of TCR occurrence. To predict cytomegalovirus infection status, the study brought together high-throughput TCR immunosequencing, statistical association of individual TCRs with disease status, and machine learning. Both class I and class II loci were covered by HLA typing, at four-digit resolution.

Overall results and qualifications from the work: Because HLA typing was missing for some donors at each locus, association tests included only the typed subset. For the cohort, immune exposure information was limited to CMV serostatus. While some public TCRs were present in many individuals, most TCR sequences turned up only very rarely across donors. In an earlier analysis of 587 of the donors, most TCR beta V segments appeared in productive rearrangements about 87% or about 30% of the time, broadly matching IMGT annotations. The classifier was reported to diagnose cytomegalovirus status with high specificity and sensitivity in both the original and validation cohorts. V-gene and J-gene trimming of TCR beta chains was associated with a missense DCLRE1C variant in a later genetic analysis, and the association was replicated in an independent cohort. According to a later analysis, most CMV-associated TCR beta chains appeared to be HLA-restricted, and the HLA associations seemed to be driven largely by CMV exposure. According to a later analysis, TCR association rates differed among HLA loci, with DRB1 alleles showing the most associated TCRs and HLA-C alleles showing the fewest. Because counts were too low, approximately 15 rarely observed V segments, including chromosome 9 orphons, were excluded from the earlier analysis of 587 of the donors. Correlated functional status among segregating V segments might be attributable to linkage disequilibrium, but an unknown experimental factor could not be ruled out. A cluster of highly shared sequence variants was judged likely to be a technical artifact of the sequencing pipeline. Because the 87-base-pair reads could not distinguish some IMGT-functional V segments, including TRBV6-2 and TRBV6-3, those segments were excluded. Compared with equally common non-associated chains, HLA-associated TCR beta chains in a later analysis were more clonally expanded and had lower generation probabilities. The cohort was sequenced for TCR beta chains only, and without alpha or paired-chain data the features that could be detected were limited. A further reported finding was that TCR beta sequences accurately predicted the HLA-A and HLA-B alleles for most subjects in the first cohort. When HLA alleles, especially DR and DQ, strongly co-occurred, TCR associations were difficult to assign to individual alleles. In vitro tests confirmed that a few of the cytomegalovirus-associated TCR beta chains recognize cytomegalovirus antigens. A later genetic analysis reported fewer N-insertions in productive TCRs among donors in an Asian-associated ancestry cluster than the roughly 700-donor mean. Several of the top co-occurrence clusters appeared to be linked to parvovirus B19, influenza, CMV and Epstein-Barr virus, according to a later analysis. The authors suggested that the approach could potentially be generalized to other disease states and immunological phenotypes. Roughly uniform sequencing depth across donors was assumed in presence/absence analyses, although this assumption may not hold. The study gave a list of about 150 TCR beta chains associated with cytomegalovirus. Specific HLA alleles were associated with 15,000 to 20,000 TCR beta sequences at a false discovery rate of 0.05 in a later analysis.

Libraries were constructed by the immunoSEQ multiplex PCR assay. The multiplex PCR relied on a mix of 60 forward primers for TCR Vbeta segments and 13 reverse primers for TCR Jbeta segments. The CDR3 region of rearranged TCR beta genes was amplified from genomic DNA with a multiplex PCR assay. On the Illumina HiSeq System, the amplified TCR beta libraries were sequenced as 87-base-pair reads. The original pipeline was this. A later analysis tallied roughly 76 million unique TCR beta chains across the 666 repertoires, and around 10 million of those chains were shared by two or more donors. A nearest-neighbor algorithm error-corrected the raw reads and collapsed the reads into unique sequences, merging closely related sequences to remove PCR and sequencing errors. To assign V, D and J gene segments, CDR3 sequences were aligned to IMGT reference sequences. For a sequence to be retained, a match of at least six nucleotides to both a V gene segment and a J gene segment was required. Rearrangements were classified as productive when the CDR3 lacked stop codons and remained in frame with V and J, and all other rearrangements were classified as non-productive. CDR3 was defined according to IMGT convention as the region running from the second conserved V-encoded cysteine to the conserved J-encoded phenylalanine. The earlier analysis of a few hundred of the donors excluded sequences that lacked an unambiguous match to a single V gene segment. An earlier analysis of almost 600 of the donors classified V segments as functional when productive rearrangements were above 56.7% and as segregating when the standard deviation between donors was above 5%. A statistical classification framework was developed to diagnose cytomegalovirus status using the catalog of TCR beta chain sequences. V and J gene assignment, in a later analysis, came from comparing TCR nucleotide sequences with IMGT/GENE-DB human TR gene sequences. A later analysis assigned CDR3 sequences and most-parsimonious VDJ recombination scenarios with the TCRdist pipeline. In a later analysis, each TCR beta chain was defined by its CDR3 amino acid sequence together with its V-gene family, and reads lacking a unique V-gene family were excluded. To address suspected cross-contamination and a sequencing artifact, a later analysis removed over 500 highly shared, low-generation-probability nucleotide sequences. In a later analysis, a clonal expansion index was calculated for each public chain from normalized within-repertoire ranks of inferred template counts. A later analysis computed generation probabilities with a VDJ recombination model fitted to out-of-frame rearrangements, and checked the results against IGoR. In a later analysis, TCR-TCR, TCR-HLA and TCR-CMV co-occurrence was scored with hypergeometric tests, and a repertoire-size bias correction was applied to TCR pairs. To estimate false discovery rates, a later analysis permuted the HLA or CMV assignments 20 times. In a later analysis, co-occurring TCRs were grouped using DBSCAN, and TCRdist sequence similarity was added for clustering within HLA-allele-positive subsets. Repertoires with fewer than 30,000 or more than 120,000 public chains, plus five repertoires with anomalous nucleotide sharing, were excluded from co-occurrence clustering. TCRdb mirrors the immuneACCESS table, restricted to in-frame sequences. Some clones are absent from its copies; in checked studies, under half trace to an unresolved V gene, and the reason for the others is unknown. V and J calls plus clone size are reproduced from that table; the DNA served to infer D and trimming. The sample's records list about 90,000 clones. The top ten clones comprise 3% to 4% of the sample.

The cohort consisted of 670 or so healthy bone marrow donors. At the time of sampling, every cohort member was nominally healthy, though immune exposures that went unrecorded were likely present. The donor was CMV seronegative and belonged to the group of 350 or so seronegative cohort members. Each donor provided a peripheral blood sample, and peripheral blood mononuclear cells were used for TCR beta sequencing. Genomic DNA was extracted from the blood cell samples with the Qiagen DNeasy Blood Extraction Kit. CDR1 is given as SGHDN and CDR2 as FVKESK, both from the germline V gene. Trimming removed 0 bases from V and 5 bases from J, leaving 13 bases between the germline ends. From the cysteine up to the phenylalanine, the CDR3 has a length of 15 residues. Kept here is only the CDR3 DNA, which spans 45 bases and is read in frame from base 1.

The chain links TRBV14 with TRBJ1-1; the D gene assignment is ambiguous. This receptor was obtained from a woman aged 25 to 39 in good health and CMV-seronegative. Sequenced sample: PBMCs. The nucleotide sequence is given as TGTGCCAGCAGCCAAGAATCACCGGGGAAGACTGAAGCTTTCTTT. Its protein reads: CASSQESPGKTEAFF.